Listed here are 32 T cell receptor beta chains from one sample, sequenced in a study of T cell changes during pregnancy in multiple sclerosis (dated 2019 in TCRdb). Libraries were made using the immunoSEQ multiplex PCR assay. In its TCRdb copy, this immuneACCESS table keeps in-frame sequences only and misses some clones. Where compared with another copy, unresolved V genes explain less than half of these, and the others have no known cause. This sample lists just under 65,000 clones; about 96% were detected once. Together, the top ten hold roughly 2.3% of the sample. Sequences were derived from CD8+ T cells from peripheral blood mononuclear cells, sampled after pregnancy. The receptors here all came from a female donor with multiple sclerosis, enrolled in a pregnancy study.

The CDR3 sequence is CASSLEREAYEQYF. As DNA, the CDR3 is TGTGCCAGCAGCTTAGAGCGGGAGGCCTACGAGCAGTACTTC. The chain has TRBV7-6 and TRBJ2-7; 9 bases align to TRBD2. This CDR3 has 14 amino acids. CDR1 SGHVS and CDR2 FNYEAQ come from the germline V gene. After removal of 1 base from V and 2 bases from J, the junction contained 0 bases not matched to a gene.

The chain links TRBV23-1 to TRBJ2-5; D possibly corresponds to TRBD1 (6 bases). Being an ORF, TRBV23-1 has a function that is uncertain. With 7 bases removed from V and 5 bases from J, the gap between germline ends came to 17 bases. The CDR3 contains 14 residues. The CDR3 sequence: CASIHRVRGETQYF. In DNA, the CDR3 is TGCGCCAGCATTCACAGGGTGAGGGGGGAGACCCAGTACTTC.

The chain is built from TRBV4-3 and TRBJ1-4; TRBD1 is a possible D gene (6 bases). The germline V and J ends were trimmed by 4 bases and 10 bases, with 19 bases remaining between them. This CDR3 comprises 15 residues. The V gene's germline CDR1 is LGHNA and CDR2 YSLEER. The CDR3 DNA reads TGCGCCAGCAGCCCAAGTACAGGGTGGGGGGGAAAACTGTTTTTT. Its protein is CASSPSTGWGGKLFF.

V is TRBV5-5 and J is TRBJ2-1; weak D call: TRBD2 (6 bases). CDR1 SGHKS and CDR2 YYEKEE come from the germline V gene (reference sequence). Between the trimmed V and J ends, which lost 4 bases and 6 bases, there was a span of 11 bases. The CDR3 has 13 amino acids. CDR3 sequence reads: CASSRDGGNEQFF. The CDR3, as DNA: TGTGCCAGCAGCCGCGACGGGGGCAATGAGCAGTTCTTC.

V gene TRBV6-1 combines with J gene TRBJ1-4; a weak D match, TRBD1 (5 bases). CDR3 length: 13 amino acids. Germline lookup yields CDR1 MNHNS and CDR2 SASEGT. The ends were cut back, 8 bases at V and 8 bases at J, with 15 bases in the middle. In nucleotides, the CDR3 is TGTGCCAGCCCCGAAAATTCAGGGGAAAAACTGTTTTTT. This gives the protein CASPENSGEKLFF.

This clone is a singleton in its sample. The chain couples TRBV5-4 to TRBJ2-7; 7 positions match TRBD1. The CDR3 is 16 amino acids. The V and J ends lost 2 bases and 6 bases, in that order; junction bases with no gene match: 14. Per the germline V gene, CDR1 is SGHNT and CDR2 is YYREEE (reference sequence). The CDR3 loop is CASSLGESTGLGEQYF. The CDR3 DNA reads TGTGCCAGCAGCTTAGGGGAGTCGACAGGGCTCGGCGAGCAGTACTTC.

This sequence joins TRBV4-1 and TRBJ2-7; no clear D gene. The germline V gene has CDR1 MGHRA and CDR2 YSYEKL. The V gene lost 0 bases and the J gene lost 1 base, with 7 bases spanning the gap. The CDR3 extends over 14 amino acids. CDR3 DNA sequence: TGCGCCAGCAGCCAAGATCTACAGTCCTACGAGCAGTACTTC. This translates into CASSQDLQSYEQYF.

The V call is TRBV29-1, the J call TRBJ1-4; 9 bases line up with TRBD1. V lost 7 bases and J lost 7; bases outside the gene matches: 1. Germline V gives CDR1 SQVTM, CDR2 ANQGSEA. The CDR3 is 11 residues long. The CDR3 region has the DNA TGCAGCGCGGGACAGGGTGAAAAACTGTTTTTT. Residues: CSAGQGEKLFF.

The J gene is TRBJ2-2, the V gene TRBV5-4, with 7 bases aligning to TRBD1. The CDR3 covers 15 residues. From germline, CDR1 is SGHNT and CDR2 YYREEE (reference sequence). V gave up 0 bases and J gave up 6 bases; unmatched junction bases: 5. This CDR3 reads CASSLEGAGSGELFF. Written as DNA, the CDR3 is TGTGCCAGCAGCTTGGAGGGGGCTGGCTCCGGGGAGCTGTTTTTT. The full variable domain, in which reference TRBV5-4 and TRBJ2-2 provide the parts outside the CDR3, is ETGVTQSPTHLIKTRGQQVTLRCSSQSGHNTVSWYQQALGQGPQFIFQYYREEENGRGNFPPRFSGLQFPNYSSELNVNALELDDSALYLCASSLEGAGSGELFFGEGSRLTVL.

The rearrangement uses TRBV7-9 and TRBJ2-3; TRBD1 matches 9 bases. V dropped 4 bases and J dropped 5; count of bases not matched to a gene: 7. The CDR3 runs 15 residues. The germline V gene has CDR1 SEHNR and CDR2 FQNEAQ (reference sequence). The CDR3 nucleotides read TGTGCCAGCAGCTACAGGGGGCGGGGAAAAGATACGCAGTATTTT. As protein: CASSYRGRGKDTQYF.

The chain has TRBV6-1 and TRBJ1-5; D possibly corresponds to TRBD1 (5 bases). Trimming shortened V by 3 bases and J by 4 bases, and 16 bases separated the two germline ends. The CDR3 sequence is 16 residues long. Germline CDR1 MNHNS, CDR2 SASEGT. The CDR3 protein is CASSDQGIKGNQPQHF. In DNA, the CDR3 is TGTGCCAGCAGTGATCAGGGTATCAAAGGGAATCAGCCCCAGCATTTT.

This sequence joins TRBV6-1 and TRBJ2-7, with TRBD2 identical over 12 bases. CDR3 size: 18 residues. The germline V gene has CDR1 MNHNS and CDR2 SASEGT. Losses at the gene ends were 2 bases for V and 1 base for J; bases not matched to a gene: 9. The CDR3 spells CASSEPQLAGGLSYEQYF. CDR3 nucleotides: TGTGCCAGCAGTGAACCACAACTAGCGGGAGGCTTATCCTACGAGCAGTACTTC.

The chain recombines TRBV27 with TRBJ2-1, with TRBD2 matching over 11 bases. The CDR3 is 14 amino acids. Germline CDR1 reads MNHEY; CDR2 reads SMNVEV (reference sequence). Trimming cost V 4 bases and J 10 bases; bases outside gene matches: 6. CDR3 protein: CASSSTSGRREQFF. In DNA, the CDR3 is TGTGCCAGCAGTTCAACTAGCGGGAGACGGGAGCAGTTCTTC.

The chain uses TRBV9 and TRBJ2-3; D is possibly TRBD2 (5 bases). The CDR3 has 14 amino acids. Germline-derived CDR1 and CDR2 are SGDLS and YYNGEE. Trimming pared 0 bases from V and 4 bases from J, leaving 9 bases between. The DNA of the CDR3 is TGTGCCAGCAGCGTAGGTCGAGGGCCAGATACGCAGTATTTT. Translating gives CASSVGRGPDTQYF.

The chain couples TRBV4-2 to TRBJ2-7; D perhaps matches TRBD1 (6 bases). Germline values: CDR1 LGHNA, CDR2 YNFKEQ. The CDR3 consists of 14 residues. The V end was cut by 0 bases, the J end by 2 bases, with 8 bases between. CDR3 DNA: TGTGCCAGCAGCCAAGACAGGGGCCCCTACGAGCAGTACTTC. Encoded protein: CASSQDRGPYEQYF.

V gene TRBV2 combines with J gene TRBJ1-4; perhaps TRBD1 as D (6 bases). Germline CDR1 is SNHLY and CDR2 is FYNNEI. This CDR3 comprises 15 residues. Trimming took 7 bases from V and 6 from J, leaving 18 bases between them. The CDR3 loop is CASTHGGLEDEKLFF. The CDR3 coding sequence is TGTGCCAGCACCCACGGGGGGCTTGAGGATGAAAAACTGTTTTTT.

The chain recombines TRBV7-3 with TRBJ1-1, with a possible D match to TRBD1 (5 bases). CDR3 length equals 13 residues. Per germline, CDR1 SGHTA and CDR2 FQGTGA. V was pared by 4 bases and J by 1 base, with 7 bases between. The CDR3 region is CASSSGGNTEAFF. The DNA for the CDR3 is TGTGCCAGCAGCTCGGGGGGGAACACTGAAGCTTTCTTT.

The CDR3 region has the DNA TGTGCCAGCAGCTTAGGGAGGTTTGGGGAGACCCAGTACTTC. Amino acids: CASSLGRFGETQYF. The chain uses TRBV7-9 and TRBJ2-5; a possible D gene is TRBD2 (5 bases). The germline gives CDR1 SEHNR, CDR2 FQNEAQ (reference sequence). Trimming pared 1 base from V and 5 bases from J, leaving 11 bases between. There are 14 residues in the CDR3.

The chain uses TRBV2 and TRBJ2-1; 11 bases line up with TRBD2. CDR1 is SNHLY, CDR2 FYNNEI, per germline. V lost 8 bases and J lost 6; bases outside the gene matches: 9. This CDR3 spans 15 amino acids. CDR3 sequence: CASGGSGRGGNEQFF. The CDR3 DNA sequence: TGTGCCAGCGGGGGTAGCGGGAGGGGCGGCAATGAGCAGTTCTTC.

This chain uses TRBV14 with TRBJ2-7, with D possibly matching TRBD2 (6 bases). This CDR3 spans 15 amino acids. Between the trimmed V and J ends, which lost 0 bases and 2 bases, there was a span of 11 bases. Germline values: CDR1 SGHDN, CDR2 FVKESK. The CDR3 reads CASSQEEGGTYEQYF. CDR3 DNA sequence: TGTGCCAGCAGCCAAGAGGAGGGAGGAACCTACGAGCAGTACTTC. The variable domain in full, with the rest retrieved from reference TRBV14 and TRBJ2-7, is EAGVTQFPSHSVIEKGQTVTLRCDPISGHDNLYWYRRVMGKEIKFLLHFVKESKQDESGMPNNRFLAERTGGTYSTLKVQPAELEDSGVYFCASSQEEGGTYEQYFGPGTRLTVT.

J is TRBJ2-7 and V is TRBV10-3; the D gene is possibly TRBD2 (6 bases). The germline gives CDR1 ENHRY, CDR2 SYGVKD. The CDR3 sequence is 14 residues long. Deletions cut 5 bases from V and 0 bases from J, with 11 bases between. CDR3 coding DNA: TGTGCCATCAGTCCGGGAGATAGCTCCTACGAGCAGTACTTC. Protein product: CAISPGDSSYEQYF.

This sequence joins TRBV14 and TRBJ2-3; 9 nucleotides line up with TRBD2. The CDR3 sequence is 15 residues long. Germline lookup yields CDR1 SGHDN and CDR2 FVKESK. The V and J ends lost 4 bases and 1 base, in that order; junction bases with no gene match: 3. In nucleotides, the CDR3 is TGTGCCAGCAGCCTCGAGCGGGAGGGCACAGATACGCAGTATTTT. Translating gives CASSLEREGTDTQYF.

This chain connects TRBV5-4 to TRBJ2-7; D may be TRBD2 (6 bases). The germline gives CDR1 SGHNT, CDR2 YYREEE (reference sequence). The CDR3 loop spans 12 amino acids. V was shortened by 2 bases and J by 7 bases, with 10 bases between the two germline ends. In DNA form, the CDR3 reads TGTGCCAGCAGCTTCGGGAGTGGGGAGCAGTACTTC. It yields the protein CASSFGSGEQYF.

This clone appeared once. CDR3 region: CASFGTVRPYEQYF. The CDR3 DNA sequence: TGTGCCAGCTTCGGGACAGTCCGCCCCTACGAGCAGTACTTC. V gene TRBV28 combines with J gene TRBJ2-7, with 7 bases fitting TRBD1. V shed 8 bases, J shed 2 bases, and the junction held 9 bases outside the gene matches. Germline loops: CDR1 MDHEN, CDR2 SYDVKM. This CDR3 spans 14 amino acids. Drawing the rest from reference TRBV28 and TRBJ2-7, the complete variable domain is DVKVTQSSRYLVKRTGEKVFLECVQDMDHENMFWYRQDPGLGLRLIYFSYDVKMKEKGDIPEGYSVSREKKERFSLILESASTNQTSMYLCASFGTVRPYEQYFGPGTRLTVT.

The table lists this clone with a count of one. DNA of the CDR3: TGTGCCACCCTAGGGAGGGATCAAACCTCTGGGGCCAACGTCCTGACTTTC. Translated: CATLGRDQTSGANVLTF. The chain recombines TRBV2 with TRBJ2-6, with TRBD2 matching over 7 bases. The CDR3 covers 17 residues. CDR1 SNHLY and CDR2 FYNNEI come from the germline V gene. V lost 10 bases, J lost 0 bases, and 12 bases stayed unmatched. Full variable domain (missing parts from reference TRBV2 and TRBJ2-6): EPEVTQTPSHQVTQMGQEVILRCVPISNHLYFYWYRQILGQKVEFLVSFYNNEISEKSEIFDDQFSVERPDGSNFTLKIRSTKLEDSAMYFCATLGRDQTSGANVLTFGAGSRLTVL.

This rearrangement joins TRBV28 to TRBJ2-7, with 8 bases fitting TRBD2. This CDR3 is 13 amino acids long. Trimming took 10 bases from V and 2 from J; bases not matched to a gene: 7. Germline-derived CDR1 and CDR2 are MDHEN and SYDVKM. The CDR3: CATAGGYTYEQYF. The DNA for the CDR3 is TGTGCCACCGCGGGAGGCTACACCTACGAGCAGTACTTC.

V and J are TRBV28 and TRBJ2-7; D call uncertain. The germline gives CDR1 MDHEN, CDR2 SYDVKM. The CDR3 consists of 12 residues. V was cut by 5 bases and J by 2 bases, with 7 bases left in between. CDR3 amino acids: CASSSITYEQYF. The CDR3 DNA follows: TGTGCCAGCAGTAGCATAACCTACGAGCAGTACTTC. Full variable domain (rest looked up from reference TRBV28 and TRBJ2-7): DVKVTQSSRYLVKRTGEKVFLECVQDMDHENMFWYRQDPGLGLRLIYFSYDVKMKEKGDIPEGYSVSREKKERFSLILESASTNQTSMYLCASSSITYEQYFGPGTRLTVT.

This chain joins TRBV7-9 and TRBJ1-2; 11 bases align to TRBD1. V shed 4 bases, J shed 7 bases, and the junction held 8 bases outside the gene matches. Germline CDR1 reads SEHNR; CDR2 reads FQNEAQ (reference sequence). The CDR3 spans 15 residues. The CDR3 DNA reads as TGTGCCAGCAGCTCCCGGACAGGGGGCGTTAGTGGCTACACCTTC. Its protein is CASSSRTGGVSGYTF.

As to this clone: The identical CDR3 is also encoded by other nucleotide sequences in the sample. The V gene is TRBV2, the J gene TRBJ2-3; TRBD2 is a possible D gene (6 bases). CDR1 is SNHLY and CDR2 is FYNNEI in the germline V gene. The ends were cut back, 8 bases at V and 6 bases at J, with 6 bases in the middle. This CDR3 contains 10 residues. CDR3 residues: CASRGDTQYF. The CDR3 region has the DNA TGTGCCAGCCGGGGGGATACGCAGTATTTT.

The CDR3 bases are TGCGCCAGCAGCCCTCGGGGGGTATTGAACACTGAAGCTTTCTTT. Translated, it gives CASSPRGVLNTEAFF. The chain uses TRBV5-1 and TRBJ1-1; TRBD1 is a possible D gene (5 bases). CDR1 SGHRS and CDR2 YFSETQ come from the germline V gene. CDR3 length equals 15 residues. V lost 4 bases and J 0 bases, leaving 13 bases between the germline ends.

The V call is TRBV27, the J call TRBJ1-1; possibly TRBD1 for D (5 bases). The CDR3 length is 11 residues. The V gene lost 4 bases and the J gene lost 6 bases, with 6 bases spanning the gap. Per the germline V gene, CDR1 is MNHEY and CDR2 is SMNVEV (reference sequence). CDR3 amino acids: CASSWGAEAFF. CDR3 DNA sequence: TGTGCCAGCAGTTGGGGGGCTGAAGCTTTCTTT.

This clone has a single count. The rearrangement uses TRBV7-9 and TRBJ2-1; TRBD2 might be the D (6 bases). The germline gives CDR1 SEHNR, CDR2 FQNEAQ (reference sequence). This CDR3 comprises 16 residues. CDR3 in DNA: TGTCTAATTACTGACGGGAGTACAGTTGTTCGCAATGAGCAGTTCTTC. Its translation: CLITDGSTVVRNEQFF.